The next 3 T cell receptor beta chains were all read from a single sample in a study of cytomegalovirus exposure and HLA in healthy donors (dated 2017 in TCRdb). Library method: the immunoSEQ multiplex PCR assay. For the multiplex PCR, a mixture combining 60 forward primers for TCR Vbeta segments and 13 reverse primers for TCR Jbeta segments was used. TCRdb took over this immuneACCESS table, retaining in-frame rearrangements with V and J assigned. Such tables are incomplete; in checked studies, under half of the missing clones stem from an unresolved V gene, and the remainder is unexplained. The sample table shows 110,000 to 150,000 clones, and around a tenth are seen once. Of the sample, about 1.7% is held by the ten largest clones. Sample: PBMCs. These receptors were obtained from a male donor in good health and CMV-seronegative.

This chain joins TRBV19 and TRBJ2-1; D is perhaps TRBD2 (5 bases). V gave up 6 bases and J gave up 6 bases, with 15 bases separating them. Germline V gene data show CDR1 as LNHDA and CDR2 as SQIVND (reference sequence). The CDR3 runs 14 residues. CDR3 DNA: TGTGCCAGTAGAGTCCAAGGAGGATCCAATGAGCAGTTCTTC. It encodes CASRVQGGSNEQFF.

The gene calls are TRBV9 and TRBJ1-6, with D tentatively TRBD1 (6 bases). The CDR3 totals 16 residues. Trimming took off 3 bases at V and 8 bases at J, with 18 bases between the two ends. Germline CDR1 reads SGDLS; CDR2 reads YYNGEE. The CDR3 sequence: CASSEGGSFRDSPLHF. DNA for the CDR3: TGTGCCAGCAGCGAAGGGGGATCTTTTAGGGATTCACCCCTCCACTTT.

The chain carries TRBV30 and TRBJ2-6; the match to TRBD2 covers 9 bases. CDR3 length: 15 amino acids. Per the germline V gene, CDR1 is GTSNPN and CDR2 is SVGIG (reference sequence). The CDR3 protein is CALTSGSSGANVLTF. CDR3 sequence (DNA): TGTGCTTTGACTAGCGGCAGCTCTGGGGCCAACGTCCTGACTTTC. The whole variable domain, remainder taken from reference TRBV30 and TRBJ2-6, is SQTIHQWPATLVQPVGSPLSLECTVEGTSNPNLYWYRQAAGRGLQLLFYSVGIGQISSEVPQNLSASRPQDRQFILSSKKLLLSDSGFYLCALTSGSSGANVLTFGAGSRLTVL.